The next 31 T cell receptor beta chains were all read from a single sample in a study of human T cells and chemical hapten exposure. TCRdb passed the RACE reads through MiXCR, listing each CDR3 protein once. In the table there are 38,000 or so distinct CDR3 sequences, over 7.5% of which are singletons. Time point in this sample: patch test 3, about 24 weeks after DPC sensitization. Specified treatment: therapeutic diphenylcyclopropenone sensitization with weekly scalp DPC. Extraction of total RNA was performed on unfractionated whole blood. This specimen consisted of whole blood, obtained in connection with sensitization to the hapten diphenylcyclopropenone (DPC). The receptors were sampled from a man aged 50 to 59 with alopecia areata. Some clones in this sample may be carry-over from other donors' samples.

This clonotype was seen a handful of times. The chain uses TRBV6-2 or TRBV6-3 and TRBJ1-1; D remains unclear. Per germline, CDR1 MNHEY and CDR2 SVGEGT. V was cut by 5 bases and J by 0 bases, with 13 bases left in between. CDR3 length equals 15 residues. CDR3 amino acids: CASSPTYTLNTEAFF. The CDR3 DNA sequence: TGTGCCAGCAGTCCAACGTACACATTGAACACTGAAGCTTTCTTT.

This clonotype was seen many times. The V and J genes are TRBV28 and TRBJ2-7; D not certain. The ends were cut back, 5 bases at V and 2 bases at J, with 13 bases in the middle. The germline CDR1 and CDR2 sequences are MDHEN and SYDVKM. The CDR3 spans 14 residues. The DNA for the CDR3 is TGTGCCAGCAGTCCCATGGACGGCACCTACGAGCAGTACTTC. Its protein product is CASSPMDGTYEQYF.

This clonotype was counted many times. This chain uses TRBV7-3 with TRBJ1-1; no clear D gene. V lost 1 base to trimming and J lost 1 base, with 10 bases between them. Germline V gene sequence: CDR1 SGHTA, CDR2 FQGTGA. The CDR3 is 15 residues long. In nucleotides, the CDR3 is TGTGCCAGCAGCTTAAACGCCGCTCCGAACACTGAAGCTTTCTTT. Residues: CASSLNAAPNTEAFF.

CDR3 protein: CSVGGGGSYEQYF. The CDR3 bases are TGCAGCGTCGGTGGCGGGGGGTCCTACGAGCAGTACTTC. This chain uses TRBV29-1 with TRBJ2-7; the match to TRBD2 covers 8 bases. The CDR3 totals 13 residues. Unmatched junction bases numbered 5, after V lost 6 bases and J lost 1 base. Looked up from germline, CDR1 is SQVTM and CDR2 is ANQGSEA.

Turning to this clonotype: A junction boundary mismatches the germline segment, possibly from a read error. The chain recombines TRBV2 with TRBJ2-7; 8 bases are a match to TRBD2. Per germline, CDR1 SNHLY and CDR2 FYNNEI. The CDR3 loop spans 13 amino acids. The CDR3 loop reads CASSDLLAAGRGF. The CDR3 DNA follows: TGTGCCAGCAGTGATCTACTAGCAGCCGGGAGGGGGTTC. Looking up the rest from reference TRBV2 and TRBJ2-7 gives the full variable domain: EPEVTQTPSHQVTQMGQEVILRCVPISNHLYFYWYRQILGQKVEFLVSFYNNEISEKSEIFDDQFSVERPDGSNFTLKIRSTKLEDSAMYFCASSDLLAAGRGFGPGTRLTVT.

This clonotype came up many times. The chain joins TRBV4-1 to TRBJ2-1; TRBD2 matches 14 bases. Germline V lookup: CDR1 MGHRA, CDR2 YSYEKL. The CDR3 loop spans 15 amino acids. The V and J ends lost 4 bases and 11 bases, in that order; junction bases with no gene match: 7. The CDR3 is CASSLGTSGSFQQFF. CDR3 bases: TGCGCCAGCAGCCTGGGGACTAGCGGGAGTTTTCAGCAGTTCTTC.

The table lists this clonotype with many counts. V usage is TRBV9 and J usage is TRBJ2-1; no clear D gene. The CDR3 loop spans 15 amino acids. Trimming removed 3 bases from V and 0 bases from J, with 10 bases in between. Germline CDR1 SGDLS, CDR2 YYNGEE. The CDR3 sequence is CASSANLHSYNEQFF. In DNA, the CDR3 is TGTGCCAGCAGCGCGAACTTACACTCCTACAATGAGCAGTTCTTC.

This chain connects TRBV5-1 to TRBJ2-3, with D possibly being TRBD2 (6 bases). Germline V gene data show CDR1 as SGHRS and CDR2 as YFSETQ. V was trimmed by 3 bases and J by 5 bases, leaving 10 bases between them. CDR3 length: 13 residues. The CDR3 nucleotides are TGCGCCAGCAGCTACCTAGCGAAAGATACGCAGTATTTT. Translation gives CASSYLAKDTQYF.

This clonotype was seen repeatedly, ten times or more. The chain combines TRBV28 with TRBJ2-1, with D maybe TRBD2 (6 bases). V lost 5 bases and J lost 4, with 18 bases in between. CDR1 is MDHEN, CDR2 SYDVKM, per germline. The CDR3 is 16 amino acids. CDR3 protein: CASSPHGTAVYNEQFF. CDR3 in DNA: TGTGCCAGCAGTCCACACGGGACTGCCGTATACAATGAGCAGTTCTTC. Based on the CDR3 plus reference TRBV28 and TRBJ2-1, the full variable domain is DVKVTQSSRYLVKRTGEKVFLECVQDMDHENMFWYRQDPGLGLRLIYFSYDVKMKEKGDIPEGYSVSREKKERFSLILESASTNQTSMYLCASSPHGTAVYNEQFFGPGTRLTVL.

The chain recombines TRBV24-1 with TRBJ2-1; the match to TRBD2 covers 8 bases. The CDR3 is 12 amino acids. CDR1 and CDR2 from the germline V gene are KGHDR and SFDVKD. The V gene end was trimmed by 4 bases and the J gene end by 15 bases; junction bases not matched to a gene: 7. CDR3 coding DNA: TGTGCCACCAGTGAAAAAGCGGGAGAACGGTTCTTC. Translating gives CATSEKAGERFF.

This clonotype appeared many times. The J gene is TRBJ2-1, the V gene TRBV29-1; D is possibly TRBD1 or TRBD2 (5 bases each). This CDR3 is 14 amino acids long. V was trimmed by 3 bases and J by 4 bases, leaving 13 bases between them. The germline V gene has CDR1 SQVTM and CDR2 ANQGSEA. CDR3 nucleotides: TGCAGCGTTGAGAGGGAGAGGGGTTACAATGAGCAGTTCTTC. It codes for CSVERERGYNEQFF.

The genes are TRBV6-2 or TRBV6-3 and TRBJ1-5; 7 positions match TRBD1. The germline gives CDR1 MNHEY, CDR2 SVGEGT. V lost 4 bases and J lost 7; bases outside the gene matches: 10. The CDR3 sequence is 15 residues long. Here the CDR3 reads CASSSAGGGGQPQHF. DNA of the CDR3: TGTGCCAGCAGTTCCGCGGGAGGGGGCGGGCAGCCCCAGCATTTT.

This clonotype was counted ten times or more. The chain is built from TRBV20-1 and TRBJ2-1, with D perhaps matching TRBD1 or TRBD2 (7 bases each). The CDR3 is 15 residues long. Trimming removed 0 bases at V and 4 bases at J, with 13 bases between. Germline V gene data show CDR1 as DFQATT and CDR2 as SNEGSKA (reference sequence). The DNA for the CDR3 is TGCAGTGCTAGAGATCAGGGGGGAGGGTACAATGAGCAGTTCTTC. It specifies CSARDQGGGYNEQFF.

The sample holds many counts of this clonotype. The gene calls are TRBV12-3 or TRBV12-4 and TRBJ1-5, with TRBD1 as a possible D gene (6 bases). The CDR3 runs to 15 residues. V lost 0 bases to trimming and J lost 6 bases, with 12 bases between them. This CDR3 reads CASSLADGGGQPQHF. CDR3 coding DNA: TGTGCCAGCAGTTTAGCCGATGGGGGCGGTCAGCCCCAGCATTTT.

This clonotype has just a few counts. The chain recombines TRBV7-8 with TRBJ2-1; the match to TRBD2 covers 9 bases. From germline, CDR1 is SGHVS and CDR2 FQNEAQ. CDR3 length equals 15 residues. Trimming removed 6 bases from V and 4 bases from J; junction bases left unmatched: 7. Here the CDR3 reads CASSSLAGTYNEQFF. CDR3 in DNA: TGTGCCAGCAGTTCACTAGCGGGTACATACAATGAGCAGTTCTTC.

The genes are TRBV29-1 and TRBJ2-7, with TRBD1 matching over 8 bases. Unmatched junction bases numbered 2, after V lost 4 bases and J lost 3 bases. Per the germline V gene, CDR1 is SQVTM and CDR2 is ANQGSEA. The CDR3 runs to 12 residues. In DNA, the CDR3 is TGCAGCGTTGGACAGGGGCACTACGAGCAGTACTTC. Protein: CSVGQGHYEQYF.

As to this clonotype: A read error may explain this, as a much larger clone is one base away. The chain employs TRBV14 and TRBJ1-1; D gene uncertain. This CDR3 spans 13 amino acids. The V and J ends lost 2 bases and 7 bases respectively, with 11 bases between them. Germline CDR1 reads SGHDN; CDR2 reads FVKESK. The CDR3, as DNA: TGTGCCAGCAGCCAATATCCTAGGAGTGAAGCTTTCTTT. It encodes CASSQYPRSEAFF.

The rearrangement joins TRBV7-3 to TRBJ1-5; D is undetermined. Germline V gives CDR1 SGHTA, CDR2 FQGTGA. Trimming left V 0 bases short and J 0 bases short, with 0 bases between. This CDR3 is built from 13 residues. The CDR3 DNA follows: TGTGCCAGCAGCTTAACTAGCAATCAGCCCCAGCATTTT. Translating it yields CASSLTSNQPQHF.

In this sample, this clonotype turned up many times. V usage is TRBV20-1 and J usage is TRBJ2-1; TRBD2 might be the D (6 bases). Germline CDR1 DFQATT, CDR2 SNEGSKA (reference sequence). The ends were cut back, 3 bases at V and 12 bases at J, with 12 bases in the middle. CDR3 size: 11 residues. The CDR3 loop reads CSASPGAGQFF. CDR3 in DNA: TGCAGTGCTAGCCCCGGAGCGGGGCAGTTCTTC.

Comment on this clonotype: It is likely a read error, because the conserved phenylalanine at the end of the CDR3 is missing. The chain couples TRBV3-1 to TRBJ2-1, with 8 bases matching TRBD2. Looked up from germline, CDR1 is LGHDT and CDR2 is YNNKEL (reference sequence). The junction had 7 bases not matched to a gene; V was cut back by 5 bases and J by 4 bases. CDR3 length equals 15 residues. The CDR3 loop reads CASSWNSGVYNEQFL. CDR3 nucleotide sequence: TGTGCCAGCAGCTGGAATAGCGGGGTGTACAATGAGCAGTTCCTC.

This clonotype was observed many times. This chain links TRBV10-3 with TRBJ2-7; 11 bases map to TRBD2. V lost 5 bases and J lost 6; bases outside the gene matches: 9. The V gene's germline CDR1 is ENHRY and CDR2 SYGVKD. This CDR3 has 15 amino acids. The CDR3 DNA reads TGTGCCATCAGTCTCCAGGAGACTAGCGGGACCGAGCAGTACTTC. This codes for CAISLQETSGTEQYF.

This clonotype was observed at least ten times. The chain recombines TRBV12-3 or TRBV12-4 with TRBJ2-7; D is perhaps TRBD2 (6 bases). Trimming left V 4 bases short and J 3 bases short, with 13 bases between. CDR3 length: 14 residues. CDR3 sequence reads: CASSYSGEGYEQYF. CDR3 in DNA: TGTGCCAGCAGTTACTCGGGGGAAGGCTACGAGCAGTACTTC.

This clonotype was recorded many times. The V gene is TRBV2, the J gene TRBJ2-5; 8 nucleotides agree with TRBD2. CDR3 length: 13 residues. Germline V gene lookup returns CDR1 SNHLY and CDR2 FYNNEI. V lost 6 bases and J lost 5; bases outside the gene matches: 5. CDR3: CASSRLALETQYF. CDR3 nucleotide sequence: TGTGCCAGCAGCCGACTAGCGTTGGAGACCCAGTACTTC.

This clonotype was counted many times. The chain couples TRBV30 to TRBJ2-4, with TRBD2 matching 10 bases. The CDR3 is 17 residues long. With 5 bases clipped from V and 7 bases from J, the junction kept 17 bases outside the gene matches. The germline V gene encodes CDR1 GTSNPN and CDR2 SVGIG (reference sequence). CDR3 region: CAWQRRASGSSRNIQYF. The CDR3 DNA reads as TGTGCCTGGCAAAGGAGGGCTAGCGGGAGTAGTAGGAACATTCAGTACTTC.

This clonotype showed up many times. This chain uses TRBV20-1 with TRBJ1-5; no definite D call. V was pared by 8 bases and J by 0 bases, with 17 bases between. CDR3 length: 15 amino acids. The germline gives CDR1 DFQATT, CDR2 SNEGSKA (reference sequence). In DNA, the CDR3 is TGCAGTCCACCACCGGGAAAATATAGCAATCAGCCCCAGCATTTT. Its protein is CSPPPGKYSNQPQHF.

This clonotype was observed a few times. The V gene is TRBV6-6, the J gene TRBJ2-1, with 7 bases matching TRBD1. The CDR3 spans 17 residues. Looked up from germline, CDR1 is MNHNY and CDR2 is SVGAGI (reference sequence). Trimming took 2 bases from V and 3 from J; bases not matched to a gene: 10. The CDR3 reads CASSYIPARGFYNEQFF. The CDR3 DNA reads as TGTGCCAGCAGTTACATCCCAGCCAGGGGGTTCTACAATGAGCAGTTCTTC.

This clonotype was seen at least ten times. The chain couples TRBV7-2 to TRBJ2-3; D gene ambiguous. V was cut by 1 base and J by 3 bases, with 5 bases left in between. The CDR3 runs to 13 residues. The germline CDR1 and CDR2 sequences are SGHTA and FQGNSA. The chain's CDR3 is CASSLDRTDTQYF. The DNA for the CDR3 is TGTGCCAGCAGCTTAGACCGGACAGATACGCAGTATTTT.

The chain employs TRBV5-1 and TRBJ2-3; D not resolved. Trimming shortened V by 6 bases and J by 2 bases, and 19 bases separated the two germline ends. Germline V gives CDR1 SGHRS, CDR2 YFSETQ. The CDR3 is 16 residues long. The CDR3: CASTPPGRAYTDTQYF. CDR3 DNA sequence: TGCGCCAGCACCCCCCCCGGGCGAGCCTACACAGATACGCAGTATTTT.

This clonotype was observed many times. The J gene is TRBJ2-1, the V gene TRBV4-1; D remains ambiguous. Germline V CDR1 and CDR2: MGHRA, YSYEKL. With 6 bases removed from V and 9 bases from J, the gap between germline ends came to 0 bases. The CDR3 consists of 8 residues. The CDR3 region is CASSEQFF. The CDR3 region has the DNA TGCGCCAGCAGTGAGCAGTTCTTC.

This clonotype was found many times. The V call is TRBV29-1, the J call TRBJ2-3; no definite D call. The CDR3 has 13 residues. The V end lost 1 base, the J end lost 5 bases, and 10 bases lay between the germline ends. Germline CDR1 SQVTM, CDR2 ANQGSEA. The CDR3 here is CSVEVAGGDTQYF. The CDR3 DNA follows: TGCAGCGTTGAAGTAGCTGGCGGAGATACGCAGTATTTT.

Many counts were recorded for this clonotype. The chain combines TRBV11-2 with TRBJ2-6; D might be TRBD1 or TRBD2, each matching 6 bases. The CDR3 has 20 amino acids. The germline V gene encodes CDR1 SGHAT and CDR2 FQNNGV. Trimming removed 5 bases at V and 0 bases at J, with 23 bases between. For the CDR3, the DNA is TGTGCCAGCAGCGTAAGACGGGGGCAGCTGGGACGCTCTGGGGCCAACGTCCTGACTTTC. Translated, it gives CASSVRRGQLGRSGANVLTF.